The clone carrying this T cell receptor beta chain has only a few counts. No antigen is known for it. TCRdb independently ran MiXCR on the 5' RACE reads; one entry per CDR3 protein. The sample lists under 150,000 distinct CDR3 sequences; about a tenth were seen once. Per germline, CDR1 LNHDA and CDR2 SQIVND (reference sequence). Trimming cost V 3 bases and J 8 bases, with 19 bases left between them. The CDR3 consists of 16 residues. Time point: blood at routine non-recurrence follow-up after resection. This sample is part of a study of spatial heterogeneity in lung cancer. Study details: Untreated early-stage non-small cell lung cancer patients, over 55 in total, were the donors. The follow-up PBMC samples were sequenced whenever they were available. The median time to follow-up was about two years after resection. Findings and caveats of the study: Whereas they appeared in blood less at follow-up, ubiquitous expanded tumor TCRs appeared there more at resection.

The source is a female donor with early-stage non-small cell lung cancer. This chain connects TRBV19 to TRBJ1-4; D is possibly TRBD1 (6 bases). Sequenced material: PBMCs, taken at follow-up. CDR3 nucleotides: TGTGCCAGTAGTATCCTTTTTGGGGGGCCCCTCGAAAAACTGTTTTTT. Its translation is CASSILFGGPLEKLFF.